A selection of T cell receptor beta chains follows, all from one sample in a study of blood T cell repertoires in COVID-19. Produced via immunoSEQ multiplex PCR; TCRdb's table is partial and in-frame only. The sample consists of 40,000 to 50,000 clones, about three quarters of them appearing once. Specimen: peripheral blood. The receptors were sampled from an older woman with acute or convalescent COVID-19. CDR3s include the opening cysteine and the closing phenylalanine or tryptophan. The order of the fields is V gene, J gene, CDR3 protein.

V: TRBV11-2
J: TRBJ2-7
CDR3: CASSLGGGPGEQYF

V: TRBV5-1
J: TRBJ2-4
CDR3: CASSLVGTSGGNIQYF

V: TRBV9
J: TRBJ2-7
CDR3: CASSAGTSLYEQYF

V: TRBV18
J: TRBJ1-5
CDR3: CASSQNSGNDQPQHF

V: TRBV2
J: TRBJ2-7
CDR3: CASSLTGGGYEQYF

V: TRBV19
J: TRBJ1-1
CDR3: CASSPRHTGRNTEAFF

V: TRBV28
J: TRBJ1-2
CDR3: CASSSANRGYGYTF

V: TRBV7-8
J: TRBJ1-1
CDR3: CASSPSPGNTEAFF

V: TRBV6-4
J: TRBJ2-3
CDR3: CASSDSTSGHTDTQYF

V: TRBV27
J: TRBJ2-7
CDR3: CASFNSFPYEQYF

V: TRBV5-1
J: TRBJ2-1
CDR3: CASRGGAVEQFF

V: TRBV20-1
J: TRBJ1-2
CDR3: CSASIRNNYGYTF

V: TRBV28
J: TRBJ1-2
CDR3: CASSSQGAYGYTF

V: TRBV30
J: TRBJ1-2
CDR3: CAWSGGNYGYTF

V: TRBV28
J: TRBJ2-1
CDR3: CASRETSSLEQFF

V: TRBV4-1
J: TRBJ2-7
CDR3: CASSQDQAGGSEQYF

V: TRBV28
J: TRBJ2-5
CDR3: CASSRETSWIRTQYF

V: TRBV10-2
J: TRBJ1-2
CDR3: CASSGTGRRYGYTF

V: TRBV6-2/TRBV6-3
J: TRBJ2-6
CDR3: CASSYYSSGANVLTF

V: TRBV29-1
J: TRBJ1-4
CDR3: CSVSPPGGVGEKLFF

V: TRBV6-4
J: TRBJ2-7
CDR3: CASSDSTDLWEQYF

V: TRBV5-1
J: TRBJ1-6
CDR3: CASSEGQGSSPLHF

V: TRBV5-5
J: TRBJ2-2
CDR3: CASSFRGGADTGELFF

V: TRBV10-1
J: TRBJ2-7
CDR3: CASTGKYEQYF

V: TRBV7-9
J: TRBJ1-3
CDR3: CASSDSGQGSGNTIYF

V: TRBV2
J: TRBJ2-7
CDR3: CASSALTVSYEQYF

V: TRBV5-8
J: TRBJ2-3
CDR3: CASSSPGQGAGDTQYF

V: TRBV3-1/TRBV3-2
J: TRBJ2-1
CDR3: CASSHGGSNEQFF

V: TRBV19
J: TRBJ2-5
CDR3: CASSIAGGQETQYF

V: TRBV18
J: TRBJ2-1
CDR3: CASSPWSDEQFF

V: TRBV6-6
J: TRBJ1-1
CDR3: CAAHGGGTEAFF

V: TRBV7-2
J: TRBJ2-5
CDR3: CASSLPQKRAETQYF

V: TRBV30
J: TRBJ1-3
CDR3: CAWSVYREGTIYF

V: TRBV11-3
J: TRBJ2-7
CDR3: CASSPSTTGYEQYF

V: TRBV30
J: TRBJ1-5
CDR3: CAWSAGVWGQPQHF

V: TRBV5-6
J: TRBJ1-1
CDR3: CASSSPSAAAFF

V: TRBV11-1
J: TRBJ1-1
CDR3: CASRGQTNTEAFF